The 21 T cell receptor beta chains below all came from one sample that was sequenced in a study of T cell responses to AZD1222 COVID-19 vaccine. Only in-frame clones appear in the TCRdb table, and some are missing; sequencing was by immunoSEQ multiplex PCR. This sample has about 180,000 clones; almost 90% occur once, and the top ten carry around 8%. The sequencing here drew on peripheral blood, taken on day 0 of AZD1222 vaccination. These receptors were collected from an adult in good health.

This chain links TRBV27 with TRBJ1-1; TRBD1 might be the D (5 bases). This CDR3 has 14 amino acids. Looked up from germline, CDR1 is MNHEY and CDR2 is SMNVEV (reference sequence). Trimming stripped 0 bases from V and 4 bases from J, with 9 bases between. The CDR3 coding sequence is TGTGCCAGCAGTTTATCCCTTGGGACCACTGAAGCTTTCTTT. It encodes CASSLSLGTTEAFF.

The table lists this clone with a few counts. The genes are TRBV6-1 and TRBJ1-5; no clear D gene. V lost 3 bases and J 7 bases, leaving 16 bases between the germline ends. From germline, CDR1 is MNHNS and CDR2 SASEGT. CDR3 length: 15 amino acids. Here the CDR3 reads CASSERRSGNQPQHF. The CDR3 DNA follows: TGTGCCAGCAGTGAGAGAAGATCGGGGAACCAGCCCCAGCATTTT.

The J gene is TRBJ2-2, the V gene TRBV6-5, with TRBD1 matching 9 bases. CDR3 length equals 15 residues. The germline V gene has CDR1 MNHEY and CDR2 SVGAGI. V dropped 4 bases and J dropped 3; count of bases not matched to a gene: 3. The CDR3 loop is CASSSRQGDTGELFF. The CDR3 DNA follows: TGTGCCAGCAGTTCCCGACAGGGGGACACCGGGGAGCTGTTTTTT.

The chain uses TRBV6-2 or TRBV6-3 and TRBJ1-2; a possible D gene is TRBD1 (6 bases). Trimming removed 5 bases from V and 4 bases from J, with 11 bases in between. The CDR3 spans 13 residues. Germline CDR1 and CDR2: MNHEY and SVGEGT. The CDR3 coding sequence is TGTGCCAGCAGTACGGGGGCCTTCTATGGCTACACCTTC. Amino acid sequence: CASSTGAFYGYTF.

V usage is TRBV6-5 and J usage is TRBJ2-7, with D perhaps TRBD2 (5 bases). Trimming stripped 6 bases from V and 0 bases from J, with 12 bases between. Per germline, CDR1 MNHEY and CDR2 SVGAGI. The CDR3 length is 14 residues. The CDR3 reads CASRSPRDSYEQYF. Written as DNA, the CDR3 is TGTGCCAGCAGGTCCCCTCGGGACTCCTACGAGCAGTACTTC.

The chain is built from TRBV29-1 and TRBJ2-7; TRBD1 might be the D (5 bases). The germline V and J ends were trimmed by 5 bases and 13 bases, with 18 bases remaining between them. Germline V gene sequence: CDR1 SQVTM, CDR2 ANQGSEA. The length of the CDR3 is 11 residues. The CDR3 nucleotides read TGCAGCGTTTCAAAGGACACCGGGCAATACTTC. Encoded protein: CSVSKDTGQYF.

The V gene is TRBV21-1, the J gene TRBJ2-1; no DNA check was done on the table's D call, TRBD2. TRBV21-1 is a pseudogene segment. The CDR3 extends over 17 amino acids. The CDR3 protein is CASSKGITSASYNEQFF. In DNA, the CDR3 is TGTGCCAGCAGCAAAGGGATTACTAGCGCCTCCTACAATGAGCAGTTCTTC.

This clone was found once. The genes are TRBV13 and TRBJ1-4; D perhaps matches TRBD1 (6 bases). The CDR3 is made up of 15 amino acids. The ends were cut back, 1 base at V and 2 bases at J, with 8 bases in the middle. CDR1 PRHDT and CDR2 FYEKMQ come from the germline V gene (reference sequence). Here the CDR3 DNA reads TGTGCCAGCAGCTTAGACAGGGCGACTAATGAAAAACTGTTTTTT. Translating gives CASSLDRATNEKLFF.

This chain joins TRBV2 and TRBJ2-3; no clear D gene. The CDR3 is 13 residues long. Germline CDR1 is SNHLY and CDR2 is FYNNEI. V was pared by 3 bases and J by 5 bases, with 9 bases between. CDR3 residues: CASSEEEGDTQYF. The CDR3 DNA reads TGTGCCAGCAGTGAGGAAGAAGGAGATACGCAGTATTTT. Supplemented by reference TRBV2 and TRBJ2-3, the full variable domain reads EPEVTQTPSHQVTQMGQEVILRCVPISNHLYFYWYRQILGQKVEFLVSFYNNEISEKSEIFDDQFSVERPDGSNFTLKIRSTKLEDSAMYFCASSEEEGDTQYFGPGTRLTVL.

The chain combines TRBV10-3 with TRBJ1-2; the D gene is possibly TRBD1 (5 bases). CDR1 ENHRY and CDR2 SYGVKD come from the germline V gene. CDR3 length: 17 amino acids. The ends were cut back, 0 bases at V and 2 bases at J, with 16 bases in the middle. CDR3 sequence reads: CAISESLTGRANYGYTF. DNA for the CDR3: TGTGCCATCAGTGAGTCCCTCACAGGACGGGCAAACTATGGCTACACCTTC.

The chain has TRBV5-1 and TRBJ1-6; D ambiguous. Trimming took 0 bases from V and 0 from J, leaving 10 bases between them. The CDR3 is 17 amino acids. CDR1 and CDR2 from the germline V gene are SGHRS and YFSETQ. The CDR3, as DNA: TGCGCCAGCAGCTTGGACGGCCTGAGCTCCTATAATTCACCCCTCCACTTT. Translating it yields CASSLDGLSSYNSPLHF.

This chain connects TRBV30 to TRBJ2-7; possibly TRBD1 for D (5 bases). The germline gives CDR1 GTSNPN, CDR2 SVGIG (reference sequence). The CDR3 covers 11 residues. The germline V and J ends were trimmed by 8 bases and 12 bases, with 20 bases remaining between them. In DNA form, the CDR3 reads TGTGCCGGCCTTGACAGCTCCTCTCGGTACTTC. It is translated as CAGLDSSSRYF.

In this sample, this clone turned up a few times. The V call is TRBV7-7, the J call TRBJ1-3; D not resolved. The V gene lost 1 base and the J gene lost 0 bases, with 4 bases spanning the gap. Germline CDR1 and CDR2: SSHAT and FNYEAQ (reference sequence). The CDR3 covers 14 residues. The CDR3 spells CASSLGPSGNTIYF. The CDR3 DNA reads TGTGCCAGCAGCTTAGGACCCTCTGGAAACACCATATATTTT. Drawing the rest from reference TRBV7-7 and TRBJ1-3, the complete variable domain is GAGVSQSPRYKVTKRGQDVTLRCDPISSHATLYWYQQALGQGPEFLTYFNYEAQPDKSGLPSDRFSAERPEGSISTLTIQRTEQRDSAMYRCASSLGPSGNTIYFGEGSWLTVV.

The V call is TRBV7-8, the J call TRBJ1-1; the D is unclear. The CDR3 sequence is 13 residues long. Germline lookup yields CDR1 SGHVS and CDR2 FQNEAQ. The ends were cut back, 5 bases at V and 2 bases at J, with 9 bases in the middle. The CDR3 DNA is TGTGCCAGCAGCGTCCAGAGAAACACTGAAGCTTTCTTT. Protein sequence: CASSVQRNTEAFF.

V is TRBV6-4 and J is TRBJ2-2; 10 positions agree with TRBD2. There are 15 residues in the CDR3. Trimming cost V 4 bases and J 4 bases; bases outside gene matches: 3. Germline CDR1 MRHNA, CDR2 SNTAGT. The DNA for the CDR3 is TGTGCCAGCAGTGTGGCTAGCGGGGGCACCGGGGAGCTGTTTTTT. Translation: CASSVASGGTGELFF.

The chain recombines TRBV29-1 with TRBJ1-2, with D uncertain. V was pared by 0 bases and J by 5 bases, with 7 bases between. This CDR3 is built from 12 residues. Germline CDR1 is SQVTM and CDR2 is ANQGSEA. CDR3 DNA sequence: TGCAGCGTTGAAGACAGGCAATATGGCTACACCTTC. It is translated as CSVEDRQYGYTF.

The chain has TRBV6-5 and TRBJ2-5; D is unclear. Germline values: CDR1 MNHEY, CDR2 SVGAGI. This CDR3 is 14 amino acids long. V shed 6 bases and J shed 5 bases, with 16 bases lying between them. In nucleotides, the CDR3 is TGTGCCAGCAGGAATACACCCCCCGGGGAGACCCAGTACTTC. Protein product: CASRNTPPGETQYF.

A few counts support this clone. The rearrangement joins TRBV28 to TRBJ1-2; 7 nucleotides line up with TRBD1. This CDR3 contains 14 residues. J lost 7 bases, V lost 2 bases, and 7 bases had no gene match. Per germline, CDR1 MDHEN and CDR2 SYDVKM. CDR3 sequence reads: CASSLNRGGVGYTF. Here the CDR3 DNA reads TGTGCCAGCAGTTTAAACAGGGGAGGGGTTGGCTACACCTTC.

The DNA for the CDR3 is TGTGCCAGCAGGGGAAACACCATATATTTT. This sequence encodes CASRGNTIYF. The V call is TRBV12-3 or TRBV12-4, the J call TRBJ1-3; D call uncertain. CDR3 length: 10 amino acids. Trimming left V 6 bases short and J 4 bases short, with 1 base between.

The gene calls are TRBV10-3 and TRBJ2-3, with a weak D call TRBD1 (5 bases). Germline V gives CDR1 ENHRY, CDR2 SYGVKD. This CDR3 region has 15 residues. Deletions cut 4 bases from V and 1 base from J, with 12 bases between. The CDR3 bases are TGTGCCATCAGTGCCTCAGGGCAACGCACAGATACGCAGTATTTT. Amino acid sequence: CAISASGQRTDTQYF.

CDR3 region: CASSITGTIFPHQEPQHF. The CDR3 DNA sequence: TGTGCCAGCAGTATTACAGGGACCATTTTCCCCCATCAGGAGCCCCAGCATTTT. The V call is TRBV6-2 or TRBV6-3, the J call TRBJ1-5; D is perhaps TRBD1 (6 bases). V was clipped by 5 bases and J by 8 bases, with 28 bases between them. The germline V gene has CDR1 MNHEY and CDR2 SVGEGT. The CDR3 sequence is 18 residues long.